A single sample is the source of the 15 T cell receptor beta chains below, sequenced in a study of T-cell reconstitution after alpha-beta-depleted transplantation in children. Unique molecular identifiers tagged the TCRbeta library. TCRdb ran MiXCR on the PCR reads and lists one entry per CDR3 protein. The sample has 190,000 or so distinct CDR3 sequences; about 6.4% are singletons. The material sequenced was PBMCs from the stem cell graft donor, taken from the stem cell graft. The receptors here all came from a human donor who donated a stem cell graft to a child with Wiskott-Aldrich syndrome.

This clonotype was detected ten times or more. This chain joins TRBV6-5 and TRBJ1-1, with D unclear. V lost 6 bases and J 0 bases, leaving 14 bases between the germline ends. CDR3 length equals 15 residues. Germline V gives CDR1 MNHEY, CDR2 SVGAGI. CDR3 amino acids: CASSRLGSVNTEAFF. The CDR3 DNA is TGTGCCAGCAGCCGACTTGGGTCGGTGAACACTGAAGCTTTCTTT.

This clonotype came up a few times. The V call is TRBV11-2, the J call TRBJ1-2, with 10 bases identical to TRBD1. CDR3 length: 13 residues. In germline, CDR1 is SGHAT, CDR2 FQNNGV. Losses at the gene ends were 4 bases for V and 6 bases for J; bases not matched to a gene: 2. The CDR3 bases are TGTGCCAGCAGCTCGGACAGGGGGGATGGCTACACCTTC. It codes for CASSSDRGDGYTF. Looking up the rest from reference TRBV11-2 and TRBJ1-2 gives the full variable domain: EAGVAQSPRYKIIEKRQSVAFWCNPISGHATLYWYQQILGQGPKLLIQFQNNGVVDDSQLPKDRFSAERLKGVDSTLKIQPAKLEDSAVYLCASSSDRGDGYTFGSGTRLTVV.

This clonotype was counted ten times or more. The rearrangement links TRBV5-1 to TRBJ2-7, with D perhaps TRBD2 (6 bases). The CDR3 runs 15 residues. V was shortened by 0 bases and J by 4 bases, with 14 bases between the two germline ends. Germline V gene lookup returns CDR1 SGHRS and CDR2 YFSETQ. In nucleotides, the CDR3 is TGCGCCAGCAGCTTGGGGTTGGGGGGTCGTTACGAGCAGTACTTC. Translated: CASSLGLGGRYEQYF.

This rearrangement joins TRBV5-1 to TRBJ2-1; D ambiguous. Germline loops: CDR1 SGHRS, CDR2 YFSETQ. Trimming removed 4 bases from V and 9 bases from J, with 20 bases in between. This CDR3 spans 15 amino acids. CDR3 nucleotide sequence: TGCGCCAGCAGCATCCTCCCTCAGACTCCGGGTGAGCAGTTCTTC. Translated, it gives CASSILPQTPGEQFF. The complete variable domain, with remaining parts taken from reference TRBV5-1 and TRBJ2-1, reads KAGVTQTPRYLIKTRGQQVTLSCSPISGHRSVSWYQQTPGQGLQFLFEYFSETQRNKGNFPGRFSGRQFSNSRSEMNVSTLELGDSALYLCASSILPQTPGEQFFGPGTRLTVL.

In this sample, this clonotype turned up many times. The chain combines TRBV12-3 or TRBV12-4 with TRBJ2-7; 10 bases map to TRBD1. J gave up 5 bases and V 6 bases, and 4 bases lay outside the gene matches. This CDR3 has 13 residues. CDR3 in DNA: TGTGCCAGCAGCCCCGGGACAGGGGACGAGCAGTACTTC. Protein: CASSPGTGDEQYF.

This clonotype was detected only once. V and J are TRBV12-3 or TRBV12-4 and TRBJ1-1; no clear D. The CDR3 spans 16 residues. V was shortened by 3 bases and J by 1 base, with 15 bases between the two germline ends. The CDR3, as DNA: TGTGCCAGCAGTTTTGTCGAGTCCGTTTCGAACACTGAAGCTTTCTTT. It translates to CASSFVESVSNTEAFF.

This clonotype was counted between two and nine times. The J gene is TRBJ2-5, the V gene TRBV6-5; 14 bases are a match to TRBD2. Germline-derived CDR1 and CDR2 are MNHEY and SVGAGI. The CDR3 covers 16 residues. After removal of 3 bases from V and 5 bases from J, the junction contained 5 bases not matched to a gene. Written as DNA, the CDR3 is TGTGCCAGCAGTTATACCGGGACTAGCGGGAGCGAGACCCAGTACTTC. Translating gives CASSYTGTSGSETQYF.

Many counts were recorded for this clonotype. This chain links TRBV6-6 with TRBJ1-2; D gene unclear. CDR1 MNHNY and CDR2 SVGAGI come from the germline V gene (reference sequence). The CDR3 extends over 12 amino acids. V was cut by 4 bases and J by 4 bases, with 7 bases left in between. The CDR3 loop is CASSLASYGYTF. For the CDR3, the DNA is TGTGCCAGCAGTTTGGCTAGCTATGGCTACACCTTC.

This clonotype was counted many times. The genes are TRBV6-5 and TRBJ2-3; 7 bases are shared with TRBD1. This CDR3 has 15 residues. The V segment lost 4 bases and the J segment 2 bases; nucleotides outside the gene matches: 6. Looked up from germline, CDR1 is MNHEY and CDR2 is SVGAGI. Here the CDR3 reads CASSSGQTTTDTQYF. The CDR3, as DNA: TGTGCCAGCAGTTCGGGACAGACAACCACAGATACGCAGTATTTT.

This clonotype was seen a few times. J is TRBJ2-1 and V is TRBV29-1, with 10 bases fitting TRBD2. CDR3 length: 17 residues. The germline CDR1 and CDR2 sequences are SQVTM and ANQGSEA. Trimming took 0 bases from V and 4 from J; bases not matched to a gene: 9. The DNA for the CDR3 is TGCAGCGTTGAAGATCCCGTCACTAGCGGGGTATACAATGAGCAGTTCTTC. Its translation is CSVEDPVTSGVYNEQFF.

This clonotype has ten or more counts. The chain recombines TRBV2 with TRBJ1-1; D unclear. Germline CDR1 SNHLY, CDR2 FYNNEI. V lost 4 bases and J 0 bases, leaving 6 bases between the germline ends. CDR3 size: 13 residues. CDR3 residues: CASSVKMNTEAFF. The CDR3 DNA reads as TGTGCCAGCAGTGTTAAAATGAACACTGAAGCTTTCTTT.

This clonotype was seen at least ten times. The CDR3 sequence is CASSPGTSGAEQYF. CDR3 nucleotides: TGTGCCAGCAGCCCAGGGACTAGCGGGGCTGAGCAGTATTTT. The chain uses TRBV7-2 and TRBJ2-3, with TRBD2 matching over 13 bases. Germline lookup yields CDR1 SGHTA and CDR2 FQGNSA. The length of the CDR3 is 14 residues. The ends lost 5 bases at V and 11 bases at J; junction bases unmatched: 7. Full variable domain (rest looked up from reference TRBV7-2 and TRBJ2-3): GAGVSQSPSNKVTEKGKDVELRCDPISGHTALYWYRQSLGQGLEFLIYFQGNSAPDKSGLPSDRFSAERTGGSVSTLTIQRTQQEDSAVYLCASSPGTSGAEQYFGPGTRLTVL.

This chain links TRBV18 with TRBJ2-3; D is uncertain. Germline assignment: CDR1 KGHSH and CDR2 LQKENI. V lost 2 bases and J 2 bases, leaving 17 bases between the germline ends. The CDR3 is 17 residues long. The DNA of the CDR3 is TGTGCCAGCTCACCAATAGAGTCAACTCCCCCCACAGATACGCAGTATTTT. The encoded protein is CASSPIESTPPTDTQYF.

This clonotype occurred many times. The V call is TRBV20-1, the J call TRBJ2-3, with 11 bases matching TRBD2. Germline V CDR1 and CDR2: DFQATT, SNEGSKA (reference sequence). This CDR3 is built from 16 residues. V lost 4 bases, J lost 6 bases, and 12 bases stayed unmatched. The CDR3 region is CSAIGTSGAPGDTQYF. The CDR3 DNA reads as TGCAGTGCTATCGGGACTAGCGGCGCACCTGGGGATACGCAGTATTTT.

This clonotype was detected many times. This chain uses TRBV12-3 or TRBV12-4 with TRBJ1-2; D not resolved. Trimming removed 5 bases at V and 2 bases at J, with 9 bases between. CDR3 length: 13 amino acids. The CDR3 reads CASSILFNYGYTF. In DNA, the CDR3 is TGTGCCAGCAGTATCCTGTTCAACTATGGCTACACCTTC.